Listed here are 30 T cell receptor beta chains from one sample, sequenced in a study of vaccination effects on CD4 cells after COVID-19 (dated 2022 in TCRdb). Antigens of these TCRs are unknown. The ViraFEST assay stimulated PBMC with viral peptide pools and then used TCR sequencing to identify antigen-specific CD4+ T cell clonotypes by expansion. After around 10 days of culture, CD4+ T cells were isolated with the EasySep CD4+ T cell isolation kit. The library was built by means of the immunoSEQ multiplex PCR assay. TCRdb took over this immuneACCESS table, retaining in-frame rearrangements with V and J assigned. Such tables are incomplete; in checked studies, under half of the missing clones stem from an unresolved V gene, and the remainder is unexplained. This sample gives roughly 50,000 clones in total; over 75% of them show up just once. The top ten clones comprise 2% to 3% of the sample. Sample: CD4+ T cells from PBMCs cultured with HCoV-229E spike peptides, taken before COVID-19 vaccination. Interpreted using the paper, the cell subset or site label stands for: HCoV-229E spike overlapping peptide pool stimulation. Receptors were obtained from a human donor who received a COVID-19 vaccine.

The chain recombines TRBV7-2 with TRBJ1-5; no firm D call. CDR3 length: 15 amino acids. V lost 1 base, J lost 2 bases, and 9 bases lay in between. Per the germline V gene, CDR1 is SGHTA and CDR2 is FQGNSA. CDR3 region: CASSLVSGGNQPQHF. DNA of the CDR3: TGTGCCAGCAGCTTAGTGTCGGGCGGCAATCAGCCCCAGCATTTT.

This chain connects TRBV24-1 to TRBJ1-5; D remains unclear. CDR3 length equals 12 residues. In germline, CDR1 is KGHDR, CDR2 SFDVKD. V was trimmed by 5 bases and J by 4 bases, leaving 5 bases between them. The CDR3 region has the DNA TGTGCCACCAGTGTTGAGAATCAGCCCCAGCATTTT. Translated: CATSVENQPQHF.

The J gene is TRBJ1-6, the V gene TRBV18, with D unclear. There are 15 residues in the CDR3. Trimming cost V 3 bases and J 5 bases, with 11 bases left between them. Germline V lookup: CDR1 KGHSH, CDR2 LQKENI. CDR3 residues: CASSPQEGNNSPLHF. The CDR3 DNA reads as TGTGCCAGCTCACCTCAGGAGGGCAATAATTCACCCCTCCACTTT.

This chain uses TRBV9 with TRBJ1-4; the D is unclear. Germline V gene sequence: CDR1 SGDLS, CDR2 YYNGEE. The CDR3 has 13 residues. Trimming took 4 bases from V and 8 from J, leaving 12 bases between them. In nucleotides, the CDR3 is TGTGCCAGCAGCTACTCGGGTCGGGAAAAACTGTTTTTT. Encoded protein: CASSYSGREKLFF. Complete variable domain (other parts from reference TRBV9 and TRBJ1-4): DSGVTQTPKHLITATGQRVTLRCSPRSGDLSVYWYQQSLDQGLQFLIQYYNGEERAKGNILERFSAQQFPDLHSELNLSSLELGDSALYFCASSYSGREKLFFGSGTQLSVL.

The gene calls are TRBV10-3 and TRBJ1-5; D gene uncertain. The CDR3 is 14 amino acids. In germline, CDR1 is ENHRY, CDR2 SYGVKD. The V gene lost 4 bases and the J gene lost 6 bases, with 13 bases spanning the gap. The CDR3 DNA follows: TGTGCCATCAGTGTAGAAAGGGTATTTCAGCCCCAGCATTTT. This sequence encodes CAISVERVFQPQHF.

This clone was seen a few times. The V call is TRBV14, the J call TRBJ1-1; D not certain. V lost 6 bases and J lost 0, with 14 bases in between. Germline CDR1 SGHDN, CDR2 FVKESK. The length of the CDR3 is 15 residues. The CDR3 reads CASSRARGLNTEAFF. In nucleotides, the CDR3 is TGTGCCAGCAGTCGGGCGAGAGGTCTGAACACTGAAGCTTTCTTT.

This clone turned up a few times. CDR3 sequence: CATSGVGLGNQPQHF. Here the CDR3 DNA reads TGTGCCACCAGTGGGGTGGGGCTGGGCAATCAGCCCCAGCATTTT. The chain recombines TRBV24-1 with TRBJ1-5; possible D gene TRBD1, 5 bases. CDR1 is KGHDR and CDR2 is SFDVKD in the germline V gene. The CDR3 runs to 15 residues. The ends were cut back, 5 bases at V and 2 bases at J, with 12 bases in the middle.

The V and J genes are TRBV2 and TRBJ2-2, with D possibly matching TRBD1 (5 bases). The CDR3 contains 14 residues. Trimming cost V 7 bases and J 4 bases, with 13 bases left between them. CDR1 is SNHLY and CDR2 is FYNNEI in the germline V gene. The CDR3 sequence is CASKATEVTGELFF. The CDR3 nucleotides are TGTGCCAGCAAGGCGACAGAGGTCACCGGGGAGCTGTTTTTT.

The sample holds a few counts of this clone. The CDR3 bases are TGCGCCAGCAGCCCTCCCGGGACAGGGTATGGCTACACCTTC. Protein product: CASSPPGTGYGYTF. The rearrangement links TRBV5-1 to TRBJ1-2, with 9 nucleotides matching TRBD1. In germline, CDR1 is SGHRS, CDR2 YFSETQ. The CDR3 spans 14 residues. V was clipped by 4 bases and J by 5 bases; unmatched bases: 6. The variable domain in full, with the rest retrieved from reference TRBV5-1 and TRBJ1-2, is KAGVTQTPRYLIKTRGQQVTLSCSPISGHRSVSWYQQTPGQGLQFLFEYFSETQRNKGNFPGRFSGRQFSNSRSEMNVSTLELGDSALYLCASSPPGTGYGYTFGSGTRLTVV.

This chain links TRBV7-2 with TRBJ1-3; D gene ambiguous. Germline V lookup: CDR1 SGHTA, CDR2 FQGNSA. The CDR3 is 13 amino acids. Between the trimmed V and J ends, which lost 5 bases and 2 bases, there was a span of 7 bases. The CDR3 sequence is CASSPRTGNTIYF. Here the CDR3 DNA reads TGTGCCAGCAGCCCAAGAACTGGAAACACCATATATTTT.

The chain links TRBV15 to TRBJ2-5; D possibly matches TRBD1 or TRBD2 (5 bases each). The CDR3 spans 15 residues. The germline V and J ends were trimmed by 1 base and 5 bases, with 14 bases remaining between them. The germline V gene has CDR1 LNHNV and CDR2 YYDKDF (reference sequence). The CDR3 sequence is CATSRAPREWETQYF. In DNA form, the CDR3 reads TGTGCCACCAGCAGAGCGCCCAGGGAGTGGGAGACCCAGTACTTC.

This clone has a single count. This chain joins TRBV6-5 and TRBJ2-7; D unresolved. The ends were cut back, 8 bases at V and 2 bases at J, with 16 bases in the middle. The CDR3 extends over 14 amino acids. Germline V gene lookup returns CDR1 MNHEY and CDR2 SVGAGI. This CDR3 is CASPLTKGPYEQYV. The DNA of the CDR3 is TGTGCCAGCCCGCTCACGAAGGGTCCCTACGAGCAGTACGTC.

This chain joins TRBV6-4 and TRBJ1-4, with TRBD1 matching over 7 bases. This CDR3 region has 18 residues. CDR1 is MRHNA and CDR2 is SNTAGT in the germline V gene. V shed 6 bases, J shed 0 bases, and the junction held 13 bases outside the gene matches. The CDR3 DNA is TGTGCCAGCAGCCACTTGCGGGACAGCAATTCAACTAATGAAAAACTGTTTTTT. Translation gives CASSHLRDSNSTNEKLFF.

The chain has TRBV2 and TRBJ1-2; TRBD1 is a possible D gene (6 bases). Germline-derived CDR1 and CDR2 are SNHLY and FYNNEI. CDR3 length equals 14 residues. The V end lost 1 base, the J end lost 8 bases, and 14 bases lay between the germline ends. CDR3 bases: TGTGCCAGCAGTGAAGAACAGGGTTTAGGAGGCTACACCTTC. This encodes CASSEEQGLGGYTF.

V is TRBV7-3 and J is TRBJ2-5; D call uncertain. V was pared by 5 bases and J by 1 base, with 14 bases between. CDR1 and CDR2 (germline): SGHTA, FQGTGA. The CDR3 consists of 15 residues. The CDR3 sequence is CASSPGYGFQETQYF. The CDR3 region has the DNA TGTGCCAGCAGCCCCGGATATGGATTCCAAGAGACCCAGTACTTC.

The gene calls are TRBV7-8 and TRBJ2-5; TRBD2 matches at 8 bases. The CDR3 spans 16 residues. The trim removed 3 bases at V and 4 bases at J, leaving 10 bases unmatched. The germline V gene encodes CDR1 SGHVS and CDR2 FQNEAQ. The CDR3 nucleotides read TGTGCCAGCAGCTTTAGTAGCGGGGTAATTCGAGAGACCCAGTACTTC. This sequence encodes CASSFSSGVIRETQYF. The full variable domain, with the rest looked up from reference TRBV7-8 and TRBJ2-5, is GAGVSQSPRYKVAKRGQDVALRCDPISGHVSLFWYQQALGQGPEFLTYFQNEAQLDKSGLPSDRFFAERPEGSVSTLKIQRTQQEDSAVYLCASSFSSGVIRETQYFGPGTRLLVL.

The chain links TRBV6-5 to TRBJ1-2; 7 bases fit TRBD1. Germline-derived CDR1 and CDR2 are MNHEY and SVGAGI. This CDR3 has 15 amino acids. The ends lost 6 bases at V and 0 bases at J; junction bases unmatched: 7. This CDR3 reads CASRPTGVANYGYTF. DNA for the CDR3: TGTGCCAGCAGGCCAACAGGGGTCGCTAACTATGGCTACACCTTC.

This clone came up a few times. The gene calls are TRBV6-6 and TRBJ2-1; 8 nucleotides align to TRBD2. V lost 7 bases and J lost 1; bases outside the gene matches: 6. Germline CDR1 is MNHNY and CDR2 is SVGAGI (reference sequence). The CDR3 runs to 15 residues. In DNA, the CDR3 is TGTGCCAGCACCTCGCGGGGGGCTTCCTACAATGAGCAGTTCTTC. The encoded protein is CASTSRGASYNEQFF.

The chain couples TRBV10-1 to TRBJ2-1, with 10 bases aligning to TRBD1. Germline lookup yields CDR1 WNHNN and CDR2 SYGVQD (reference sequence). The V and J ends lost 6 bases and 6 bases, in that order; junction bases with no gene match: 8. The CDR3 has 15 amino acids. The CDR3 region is CASSPGTGAINEQFF. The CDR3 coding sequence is TGCGCCAGCAGCCCCGGGACAGGGGCGATCAATGAGCAGTTCTTC.

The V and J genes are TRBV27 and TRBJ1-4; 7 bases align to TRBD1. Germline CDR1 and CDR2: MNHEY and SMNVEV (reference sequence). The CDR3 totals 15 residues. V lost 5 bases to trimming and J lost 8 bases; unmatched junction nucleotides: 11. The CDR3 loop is CASSRKTGAQEKLFF. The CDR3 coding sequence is TGTGCCAGCAGTAGAAAAACAGGGGCCCAAGAAAAACTGTTTTTT. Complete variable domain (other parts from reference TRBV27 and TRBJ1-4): EAQVTQNPRYLITVTGKKLTVTCSQNMNHEYMSWYRQDPGLGLRQIYYSMNVEVTDKGDVPEGYKVSRKEKRNFPLILESPSPNQTSLYFCASSRKTGAQEKLFFGSGTQLSVL.

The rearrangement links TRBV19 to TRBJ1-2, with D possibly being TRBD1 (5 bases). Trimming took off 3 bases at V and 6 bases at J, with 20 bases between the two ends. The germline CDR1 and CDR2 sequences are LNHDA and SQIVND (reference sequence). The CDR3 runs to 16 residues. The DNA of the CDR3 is TGTGCCAGTAGTATGCTTTCGGAGGGGAGAAATCATGGCTACACCTTC. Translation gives CASSMLSEGRNHGYTF.

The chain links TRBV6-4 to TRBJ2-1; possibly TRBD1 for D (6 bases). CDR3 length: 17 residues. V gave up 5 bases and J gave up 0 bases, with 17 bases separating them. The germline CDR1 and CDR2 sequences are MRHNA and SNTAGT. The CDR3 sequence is CASSTRGHSSSYNEQFF. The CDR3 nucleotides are TGTGCCAGCAGTACTCGGGGACACTCCAGCTCCTACAATGAGCAGTTCTTC.

The CDR3 DNA is TGCAGTGCTAGTATTAGCGGGGGCACAGATACGCAGTATTTT. Amino acids: CSASISGGTDTQYF. V is TRBV20-1 and J is TRBJ2-3; 8 nucleotides line up with TRBD2. CDR1 is DFQATT, CDR2 SNEGSKA, per germline (reference sequence). Trimming at V came to 3 bases and at J to 1 base, leaving 3 bases not matched to a gene. The length of the CDR3 is 14 residues.

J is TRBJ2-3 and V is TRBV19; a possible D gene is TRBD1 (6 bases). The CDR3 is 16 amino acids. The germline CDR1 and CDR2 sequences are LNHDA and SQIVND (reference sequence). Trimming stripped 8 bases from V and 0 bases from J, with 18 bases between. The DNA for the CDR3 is TGTGCCAGTGTCCCCCCGGGACATGCTAGCACAGATACGCAGTATTTT. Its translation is CASVPPGHASTDTQYF.

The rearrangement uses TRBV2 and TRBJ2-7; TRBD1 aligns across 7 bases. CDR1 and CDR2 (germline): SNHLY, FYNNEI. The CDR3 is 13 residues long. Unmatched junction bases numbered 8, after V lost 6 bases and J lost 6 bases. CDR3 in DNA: TGTGCCAGCAGGCCTACAGGGGTCGCCGAGCAGTACGTC. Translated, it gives CASRPTGVAEQYV.

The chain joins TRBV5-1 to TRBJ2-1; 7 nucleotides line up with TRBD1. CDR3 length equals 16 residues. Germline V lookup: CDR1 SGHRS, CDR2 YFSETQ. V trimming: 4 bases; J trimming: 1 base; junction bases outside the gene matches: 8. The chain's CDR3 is CASSPLRQGSYNEQFF. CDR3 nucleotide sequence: TGCGCCAGCAGCCCCCTAAGACAGGGTTCCTACAATGAGCAGTTCTTC. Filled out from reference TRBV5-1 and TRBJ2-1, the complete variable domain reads KAGVTQTPRYLIKTRGQQVTLSCSPISGHRSVSWYQQTPGQGLQFLFEYFSETQRNKGNFPGRFSGRQFSNSRSEMNVSTLELGDSALYLCASSPLRQGSYNEQFFGPGTRLTVL.

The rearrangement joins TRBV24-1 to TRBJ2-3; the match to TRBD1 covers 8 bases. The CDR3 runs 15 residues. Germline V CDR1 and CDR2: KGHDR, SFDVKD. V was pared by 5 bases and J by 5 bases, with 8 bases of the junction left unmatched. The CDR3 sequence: CATSAKTGARDTQYF. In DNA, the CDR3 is TGTGCCACCAGTGCCAAGACAGGGGCAAGAGATACGCAGTATTTT.

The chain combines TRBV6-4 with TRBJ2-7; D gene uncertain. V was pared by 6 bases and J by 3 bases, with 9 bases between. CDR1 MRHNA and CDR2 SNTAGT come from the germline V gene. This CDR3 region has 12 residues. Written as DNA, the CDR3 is TGTGCCAGCAGCTTTAAGGACTACGAGCAGTACGTC. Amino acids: CASSFKDYEQYV.

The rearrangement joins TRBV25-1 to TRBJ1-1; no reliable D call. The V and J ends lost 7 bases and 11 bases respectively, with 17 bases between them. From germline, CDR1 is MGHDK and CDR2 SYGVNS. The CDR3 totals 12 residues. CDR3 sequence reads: CASNYGASMAFF. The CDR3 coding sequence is TGTGCCAGCAATTACGGAGCAAGCATGGCTTTCTTT.

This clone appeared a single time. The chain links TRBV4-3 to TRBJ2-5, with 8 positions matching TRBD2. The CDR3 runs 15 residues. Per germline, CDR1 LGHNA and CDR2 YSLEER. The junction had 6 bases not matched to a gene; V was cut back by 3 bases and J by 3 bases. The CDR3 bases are TGCGCCAGCAGCCAGGACTGGCGGGAGGAAGAGACCCAGTACTTC. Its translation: CASSQDWREEETQYF.